One sample yielded the 20 T cell receptor beta chains listed below, sequenced in a study of cytomegalovirus exposure and HLA in healthy donors. The PCR used 60 Vbeta and 13 Jbeta primers. The table came from immunoSEQ multiplex PCR; TCRdb's copy has only in-frame clones and leaves some out. The sample comprises 200,000 to 250,000 clones, 82% of which are singletons, and 4.5% to 6% rests with the top ten. Sequencing was performed on PBMCs. The receptors come from a woman in her thirties or forties in good health and CMV-seropositive.

The CDR3 sequence is CASSLTKGSGELFF. The CDR3 nucleotides read TGTGCCAGCAGCTTAACGAAGGGGTCCGGGGAGCTGTTTTTT. V usage is TRBV7-3 and J usage is TRBJ2-2; possibly TRBD1 for D (5 bases). The CDR3 is 14 amino acids. Trimming cost V 0 bases and J 6 bases, with 8 bases left between them. CDR1 is SGHTA, CDR2 FQGTGA, per germline.

The rearrangement uses TRBV29-1 and TRBJ1-1; no clear D gene. The CDR3 totals 10 residues. Germline V gives CDR1 SQVTM, CDR2 ANQGSEA. Trimming left V 7 bases short and J 3 bases short, with 6 bases between. Here the CDR3 reads CSGSDTEAFF. CDR3 in DNA: TGCAGCGGATCGGACACTGAAGCTTTCTTT.

The chain employs TRBV9 and TRBJ2-1, with TRBD2 matching 9 bases. The CDR3 contains 16 residues. The V gene's germline CDR1 is SGDLS and CDR2 YYNGEE. The trim removed 3 bases at V and 3 bases at J, leaving 7 bases unmatched. DNA of the CDR3: TGTGCCAGCAGCGCCGTAGCGGGAGCGGGCTACAATGAGCAGTTCTTC. It encodes CASSAVAGAGYNEQFF.

V is TRBV9 and J is TRBJ1-1, with a tentative D call TRBD1 (6 bases). This CDR3 contains 14 residues. Germline V gives CDR1 SGDLS, CDR2 YYNGEE. V lost 2 bases, J lost 1 base, and 9 bases lay in between. The CDR3: CASSVGGRNTEAFF. DNA of the CDR3: TGTGCCAGCAGCGTGGGGGGGCGGAACACTGAAGCTTTCTTT.

V usage is TRBV10-3 and J usage is TRBJ2-7, with 8 bases identical to TRBD1. This CDR3 spans 15 amino acids. V trimming: 5 bases; J trimming: 0 bases; junction bases outside the gene matches: 6. Germline loops: CDR1 ENHRY, CDR2 SYGVKD. CDR3 loop: CAISLSGTGSYEQYF. CDR3 in DNA: TGTGCCATCAGTTTATCCGGGACAGGCTCCTACGAGCAGTACTTC.

Worth noting for this clone: The junction shows a germline mismatch at one end, possibly a read error. The chain uses TRBV7-7 and TRBJ1-1; D is unresolved. There are 15 residues in the CDR3. Germline V gives CDR1 SSHAT, CDR2 FNYEAQ (reference sequence). This CDR3 is CASSPMSPLSTEAFF. The CDR3 bases are TGTGCTAGCAGCCCCATGTCCCCCCTGAGCACTGAAGCTTTCTTT.

The gene calls are TRBV30 and TRBJ2-1; the match to TRBD2 covers 11 bases. The CDR3 contains 13 residues. V was clipped by 7 bases and J by 5 bases; unmatched bases: 4. Germline V gene lookup returns CDR1 GTSNPN and CDR2 SVGIG (reference sequence). The CDR3 region is CAFGTSGHNEQFF. For the CDR3, the DNA is TGTGCCTTTGGGACTAGCGGCCACAATGAGCAGTTCTTC.

The rearrangement links TRBV7-6 to TRBJ2-7, with D possibly being TRBD1 (6 bases). Germline-derived CDR1 and CDR2 are SGHVS and FNYEAQ. Trimming cost V 5 bases and J 0 bases, with 11 bases left between them. This CDR3 has 14 residues. DNA of the CDR3: TGTGCCAGCAGCCCCCGGACAGCCTCCTACGAGCAGTACTTC. It translates to CASSPRTASYEQYF.

The chain couples TRBV5-8 to TRBJ2-4, with TRBD1 identical over 10 bases. The V segment lost 4 bases and the J segment 6 bases; nucleotides outside the gene matches: 10. The germline CDR1 and CDR2 sequences are SGHTS and YDEGEE. This CDR3 has 16 amino acids. The CDR3 region has the DNA TGTGCCAGCAGCAACCGGGACAGGGGAGATGGAAACATTCAGTACTTC. Translating it yields CASSNRDRGDGNIQYF.

The chain uses TRBV10-1 and TRBJ2-5; D may be TRBD2 (7 bases). The V end lost 0 bases, the J end lost 5 bases, and 13 bases lay between the germline ends. This CDR3 is 15 amino acids long. Germline values: CDR1 WNHNN, CDR2 SYGVQD (reference sequence). The DNA for the CDR3 is TGCGCCAGCAGTGAGTCGTCGGGGGGCGCGGAGACCCAGTACTTC. Protein product: CASSESSGGAETQYF.

The chain recombines TRBV11-2 with TRBJ2-3; TRBD1 might be the D (5 bases). This CDR3 is built from 12 residues. V lost 5 bases and J 5 bases, leaving 8 bases between the germline ends. The germline gives CDR1 SGHAT, CDR2 FQNNGV. This chain's CDR3 is CASSPQGDTQYF. The CDR3, as DNA: TGTGCCAGCAGCCCGCAGGGAGATACGCAGTATTTT.

The chain has TRBV7-2 and TRBJ1-1; D remains unclear. The germline CDR1 and CDR2 sequences are SGHTA and FQGNSA. V was trimmed by 3 bases and J by 3 bases, leaving 8 bases between them. The CDR3 is 13 amino acids. The CDR3 spells CASSFTEDTEAFF. For the CDR3, the DNA is TGTGCCAGCAGCTTTACTGAGGACACTGAAGCTTTCTTT.

This clone was counted a single time. The chain is built from TRBV7-3 and TRBJ2-2; TRBD1 might be the D (6 bases). Trimming cost V 8 bases and J 0 bases, with 10 bases left between them. Germline CDR1 and CDR2: SGHTA and FQGTGA. This CDR3 region has 14 residues. Written as DNA, the CDR3 is TGTGCCAGCGGGGCAGGGGCGAACACCGGGGAGCTGTTTTTT. This codes for CASGAGANTGELFF.

The rearrangement joins TRBV7-2 to TRBJ2-3; 11 nucleotides match TRBD1. V shed 5 bases and J 4 bases; nucleotides not matched to a gene: 2. The CDR3 length is 14 residues. Germline V gives CDR1 SGHTA, CDR2 FQGNSA. This CDR3 reads CASSVDRGPDTQYF. CDR3 nucleotides: TGTGCCAGCAGCGTGGACAGGGGGCCAGATACGCAGTATTTT.

The gene calls are TRBV7-9 and TRBJ2-7; 8 nucleotides line up with TRBD1. V shed 1 base, J shed 3 bases, and the junction held 11 bases outside the gene matches. The CDR3 covers 17 residues. Germline V gene data show CDR1 as SEHNR and CDR2 as FQNEAQ (reference sequence). This CDR3 is CASSLGRDRGRIYEQYF. For the CDR3, the DNA is TGTGCCAGCAGCTTAGGCCGCGACAGGGGTCGGATCTACGAGCAGTACTTC.

The chain combines TRBV30 with TRBJ1-2; D is uncertain. CDR1 and CDR2 from the germline V gene are GTSNPN and SVGIG (reference sequence). With 0 bases removed from V and 7 bases from J, the gap between germline ends came to 12 bases. This CDR3 contains 13 residues. CDR3 nucleotide sequence: TGTGCCTGGAGTGTACAAGGAGGAAGTGGCTACACCTTC. Translation: CAWSVQGGSGYTF.

The CDR3: CASSQSLRTGDVTAFF. CDR3 nucleotide sequence: TGCGCCAGCAGCCAATCCCTAAGGACAGGGGATGTTACAGCTTTCTTT. The chain has TRBV4-3 and TRBJ1-1; 9 nucleotides agree with TRBD1. Germline-derived CDR1 and CDR2 are LGHNA and YSLEER. V gave up 2 bases and J gave up 10 bases; unmatched junction bases: 14. The CDR3 totals 16 residues.

The CDR3 spells CASSLSSYEQYF. The CDR3 coding sequence is TGCGCCAGCAGCCTAAGCTCCTACGAGCAGTACTTC. The J gene is TRBJ2-7, the V gene TRBV5-1; no clear D. Germline V CDR1 and CDR2: SGHRS, YFSETQ. The ends were cut back, 4 bases at V and 0 bases at J, with 5 bases in the middle. This CDR3 is built from 12 residues.

The chain links TRBV5-5 to TRBJ1-2; D gene uncertain. The CDR3 is 14 amino acids. Trimming shortened V by 0 bases and J by 8 bases, and 14 bases separated the two germline ends. The germline V gene has CDR1 SGHKS and CDR2 YYEKEE (reference sequence). The CDR3: CASSLAPKEGGYTF. The CDR3 coding sequence is TGTGCCAGCAGCTTGGCACCCAAGGAGGGCGGCTACACCTTC.

The genes are TRBV27 and TRBJ2-5; D is unresolved. The V end lost 3 bases, the J end lost 5 bases, and 10 bases lay between the germline ends. CDR1 is MNHEY and CDR2 is SMNVEV in the germline V gene (reference sequence). The CDR3 has 13 residues. The CDR3 DNA is TGTGCCAGCAGTTTGGGCCGGTGGGAGACCCAGTACTTC. Protein: CASSLGRWETQYF.